This TCR beta chain was identified in a study of chemoradiotherapy in HPV16-positive cancers. Study information: Candidate HPV-specific clones and shared TCR motifs came from a couple of HPV16-positive patients.

CDR3 length: 14 amino acids. V lost 7 bases and J lost 0, with 12 bases in between. Germline CDR1 is LNHDA and CDR2 is SQIVND (reference sequence). Findings of the study overall: For HPV16-positive patients, expanding HPV-responsive T cells associated with longer recurrence-free survival. During treatment, candidate HPV-specific clones and E7-related motifs expanded in tumor.

Of note for this clone: Its specificity is unknown.

Produced via immunoSEQ multiplex PCR; TCRdb's table is partial and in-frame only. The sample includes approximately 15,000 clones, 60% to 85% of them seen just once. V usage is TRBV19 and J usage is TRBJ1-1; D unclear. The source of this sequence is a human donor with HPV-associated anogenital cancer. Sampling was conducted from a patient who underwent chemoradiotherapy. CDR3 DNA: TGTGCCAGTACCTCTGAAACTCTGAACACTGAAGCTTTCTTT. Its protein product is CASTSETLNTEAFF. The full variable domain, its missing parts supplied by reference TRBV19 and TRBJ1-1, is DGGITQSPKYLFRKEGQNVTLSCEQNLNHDAMYWYRQDPGQGLRLIYYSQIVNDFQKGDIAEGYSVSREKKESFPLTVTSAQKNPTAFYLCASTSETLNTEAFFGQGTRLTVV.